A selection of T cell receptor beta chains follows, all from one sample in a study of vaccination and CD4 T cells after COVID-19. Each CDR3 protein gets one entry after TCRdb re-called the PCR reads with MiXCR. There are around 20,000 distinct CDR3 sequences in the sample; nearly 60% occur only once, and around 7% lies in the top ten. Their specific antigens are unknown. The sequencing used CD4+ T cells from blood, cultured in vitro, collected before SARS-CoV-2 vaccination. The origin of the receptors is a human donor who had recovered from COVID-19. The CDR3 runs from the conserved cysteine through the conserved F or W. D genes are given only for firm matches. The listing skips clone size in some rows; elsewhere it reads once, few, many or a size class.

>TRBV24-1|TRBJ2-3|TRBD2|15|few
TGTGCCACCAGTGAAGCTAGCGGGAGTCGAAATACGCAGTATTTT
CATSEASGSRNTQYF
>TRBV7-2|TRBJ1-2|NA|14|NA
TGTGCCAGCAGCTTACCGGGGGGAAAAAATGGCTACACCTTC
CASSLPGGKNGYTF
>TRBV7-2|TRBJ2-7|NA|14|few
TGTGCCAGCACCACCGACATACGCTCCTACGAGCAGTACTTC
CASTTDIRSYEQYF
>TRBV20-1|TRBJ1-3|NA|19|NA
TGCAGTGCTAGAGATCCCGTTGGCAGGGCCGATACCTCTGGAAACACCATATATTTT
CSARDPVGRADTSGNTIYF
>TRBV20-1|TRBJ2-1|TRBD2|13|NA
TGCAGTACCGGGACTAGCGGGAACAATGAGCAGTTCTTC
CSTGTSGNNEQFF
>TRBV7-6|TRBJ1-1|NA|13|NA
TGTGCCAGCAGCTTTCAATGGAACACTGAAGCTTTCTTT
CASSFQWNTEAFF
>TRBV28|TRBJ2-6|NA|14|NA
TGTGCCAGCAGTTTAATTCAGGGAGCCAACGTCCTGACTTTC
CASSLIQGANVLTF
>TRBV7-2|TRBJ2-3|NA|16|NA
TGTGCCAGCAGCTTAGCGGGCACCCAGGGGACAGATACGCAGTATTTT
CASSLAGTQGTDTQYF
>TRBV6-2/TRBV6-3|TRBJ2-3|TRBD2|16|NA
TGTGCCAGCAGTGACGGGACTAGCCTTAGCACAGATACGCAGTATTTT
CASSDGTSLSTDTQYF
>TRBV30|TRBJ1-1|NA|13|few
TGTGCCTGGACTCCATTACTGGGGGGGGAAGCTTTCTTT
CAWTPLLGGEAFF
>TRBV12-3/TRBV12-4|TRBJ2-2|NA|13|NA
TGTGCCAGCAACCCTGCGAACACCGGGGAGCTGTTTTTT
CASNPANTGELFF
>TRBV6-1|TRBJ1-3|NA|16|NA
TGTGCCAGCAGCCAGTCCGGGCCGACTTCTGGAAACACCATATATTTT
CASSQSGPTSGNTIYF
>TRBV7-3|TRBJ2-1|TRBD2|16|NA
TGTGCCAGCAGCTTGACTAGCGCCAAGACCTACAATGAGCAGTTCTTC
CASSLTSAKTYNEQFF
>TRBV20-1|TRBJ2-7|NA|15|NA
TGCAGTGCTAGAGAAGGCGGACCAAACGATTACGAGCAGTACTTC
CSAREGGPNDYEQYF
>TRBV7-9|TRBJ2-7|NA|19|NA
TGTGCCAGCAGCTTAGCGAGGGGTAGTCAGCCGGGGAGCTCCTACGAGCAGTACTTC
CASSLARGSQPGSSYEQYF
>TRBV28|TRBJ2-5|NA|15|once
TGTGCCAGCAGTTTAACCTTGTATAATACGGAGACCCAGTACTTC
CASSLTLYNTETQYF
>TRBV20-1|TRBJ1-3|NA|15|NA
TGCAGTGCTAGAGTACAGTGGGGCGATGGAAACACCATATATTTT
CSARVQWGDGNTIYF
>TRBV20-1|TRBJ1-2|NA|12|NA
TGCAGTGCTAGTCCAGGCTCCTATGGCTACACCTTC
CSASPGSYGYTF
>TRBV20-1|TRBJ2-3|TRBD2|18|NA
TGCAGTGCCCCCGGACTAGCGGGCTCCCCAACAGACACAGATACGCAGTATTTT
CSAPGLAGSPTDTDTQYF
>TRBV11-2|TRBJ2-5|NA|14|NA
TGTGCCAGCAGCTTAGAAGGGGGGATGGAGACCCAGTACTTC
CASSLEGGMETQYF
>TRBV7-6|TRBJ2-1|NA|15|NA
TGTGCCAGCAGCTCATTTAAAGGCTCCTACAATGAGCAGTTCTTC
CASSSFKGSYNEQFF
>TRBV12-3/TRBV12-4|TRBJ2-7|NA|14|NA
TGTGCCACCTCGAGTGCCTACCCTACCTACGAGCAGTACTTC
CATSSAYPTYEQYF
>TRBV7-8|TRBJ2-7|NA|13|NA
TGTGCCAGTAGGCCCCGCGGCTCCTACGAGCAGTACTTC
CASRPRGSYEQYF
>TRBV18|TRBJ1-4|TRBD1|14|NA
TGTGCCAGCTCACCGAGGACAGGGGGTGATAAACTGTTTTTT
CASSPRTGGDKLFF
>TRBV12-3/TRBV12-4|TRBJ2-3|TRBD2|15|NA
TGTGCCAGCACCCCAGGACTAGCGGTCACAGATACGCAGTATTTT
CASTPGLAVTDTQYF
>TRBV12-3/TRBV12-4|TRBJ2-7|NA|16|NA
TGTGCCAGCAGTCCCCCCGTCGGGGACTCGACTTACGAGCAGTACTTC
CASSPPVGDSTYEQYF
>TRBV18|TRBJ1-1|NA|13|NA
TGTGCCAGCTCTCCCGACAGATATACTGAAGCTTTCTTT
CASSPDRYTEAFF
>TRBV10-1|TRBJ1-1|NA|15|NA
TGCGCCAGCAGTGAGTCTGCAGGGGCCCCCTCAAAAGCTTTCTTT
CASSESAGAPSKAFF
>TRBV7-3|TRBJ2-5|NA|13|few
TGTGCCAGCAGCTTAAGGCAGCGAGAGACCCAGTACTTC
CASSLRQRETQYF
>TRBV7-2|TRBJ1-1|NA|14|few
TGTGCCAGTAGCTTAGACGGGGAGGACACTGAAGCTTTCTTT
CASSLDGEDTEAFF
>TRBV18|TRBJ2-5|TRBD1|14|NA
TGTGCCAGCTCGGGGGACAGAAACCAAGAGACCCAGTACTTC
CASSGDRNQETQYF
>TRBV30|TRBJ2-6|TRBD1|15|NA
TGTGCCTGGAGGGGAACAGGGGCAGGGGCCAACGTCCTGACTTTC
CAWRGTGAGANVLTF
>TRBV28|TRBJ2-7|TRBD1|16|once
TGTGCCAGCAGTTTACCCAGGGGGCTTCCCTTATACGAGCAGTACTTC
CASSLPRGLPLYEQYF
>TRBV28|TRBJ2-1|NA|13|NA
TGTGCCAGCAGTTTGATTACCGAAAGGCAGCAGTTCTTC
CASSLITERQQFF